Below, one T cell receptor (beta chain) is given with its context. The antigen is unknown. This record belongs to a study of T cell responses to AZD1222 COVID-19 vaccine. Study outcomes and limitations: Just a handful of AZD1222 recipients were seropositive at baseline. Nearly half of spike-specific TCRs reportedly target variant regions that are unmutated in the B.1.351 and B.1.1.7 variants.

V was shortened by 4 bases and J by 0 bases, with 13 bases between the two germline ends. The CDR3 is 16 residues long. Germline loops: CDR1 SGHRS, CDR2 YFSETQ. Assay used: immunoSEQ multiplex PCR; TCRdb lists only in-frame clones, some missing. The sample has 120,000 or so clones; 80% to 90% are singletons. Sequences were derived from peripheral blood, sampled on day 0 of AZD1222 vaccination. The origin of this receptor is an adult in good health. The rearrangement links TRBV5-1 to TRBJ2-2; a possible D gene is TRBD2 (6 bases). In DNA, the CDR3 is TGCGCCAGCAGCATCGGACTAAGGTCGAACACCGGGGAGCTGTTTTTT. It specifies CASSIGLRSNTGELFF.